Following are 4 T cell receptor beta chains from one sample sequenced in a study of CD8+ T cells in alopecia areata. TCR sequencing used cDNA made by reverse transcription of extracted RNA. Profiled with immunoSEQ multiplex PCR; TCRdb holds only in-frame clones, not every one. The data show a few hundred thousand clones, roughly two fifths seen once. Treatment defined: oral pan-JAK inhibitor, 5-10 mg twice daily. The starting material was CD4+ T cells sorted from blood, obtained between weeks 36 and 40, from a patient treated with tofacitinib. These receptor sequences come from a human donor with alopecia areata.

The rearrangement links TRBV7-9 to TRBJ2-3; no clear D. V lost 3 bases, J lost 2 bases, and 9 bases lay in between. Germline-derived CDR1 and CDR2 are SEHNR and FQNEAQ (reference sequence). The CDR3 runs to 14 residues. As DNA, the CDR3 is TGTGCCAGCAGCTTCGACGGATACACAGATACGCAGTATTTT. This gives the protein CASSFDGYTDTQYF.

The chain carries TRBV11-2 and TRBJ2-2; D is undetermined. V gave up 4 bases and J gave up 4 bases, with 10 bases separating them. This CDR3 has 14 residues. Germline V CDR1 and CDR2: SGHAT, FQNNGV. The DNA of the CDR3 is TGTGCCAGCAGCTCCCACAAGGGCACCGGGGAGCTGTTTTTT. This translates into CASSSHKGTGELFF.

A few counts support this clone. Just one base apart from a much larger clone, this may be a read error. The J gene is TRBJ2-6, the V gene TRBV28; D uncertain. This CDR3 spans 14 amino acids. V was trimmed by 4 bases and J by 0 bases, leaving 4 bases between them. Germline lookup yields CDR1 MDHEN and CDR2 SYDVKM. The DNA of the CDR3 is TGTGCCAGCAGTTGGGGCTCTGGGGCCAACGTCCTGACTTTC. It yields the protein CASSWGSGANVLTF.

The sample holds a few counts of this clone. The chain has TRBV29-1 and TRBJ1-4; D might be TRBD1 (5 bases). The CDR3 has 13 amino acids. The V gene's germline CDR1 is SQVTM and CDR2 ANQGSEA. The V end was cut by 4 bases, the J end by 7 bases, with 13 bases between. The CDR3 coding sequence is TGCAGCGTTGCAGGGAGGGTCGGTGAAAAACTGTTTTTT. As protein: CSVAGRVGEKLFF.